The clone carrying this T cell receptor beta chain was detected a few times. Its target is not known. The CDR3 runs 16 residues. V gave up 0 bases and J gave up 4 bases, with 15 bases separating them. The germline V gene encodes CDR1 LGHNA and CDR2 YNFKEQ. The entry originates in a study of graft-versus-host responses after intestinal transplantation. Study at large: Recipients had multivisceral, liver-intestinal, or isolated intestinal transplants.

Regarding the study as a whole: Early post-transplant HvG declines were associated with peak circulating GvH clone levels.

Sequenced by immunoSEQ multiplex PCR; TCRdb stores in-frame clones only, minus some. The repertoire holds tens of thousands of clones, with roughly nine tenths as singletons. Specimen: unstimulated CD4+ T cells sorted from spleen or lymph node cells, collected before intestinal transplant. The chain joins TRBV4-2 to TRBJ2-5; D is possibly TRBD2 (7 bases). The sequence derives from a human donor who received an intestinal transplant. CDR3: CASSQDWGGPPETQYF. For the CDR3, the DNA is TGTGCCAGCAGCCAAGATTGGGGGGGCCCTCCAGAGACCCAGTACTTC.